The rows below give T cell receptor beta chains drawn from one sample of a study of T cell responses to AZD1222 COVID-19 vaccine. TCRdb's table, derived via immunoSEQ multiplex PCR, lists solely in-frame clones and lacks some. The sample holds over 85,000 clones, about 90% seen once. The source was peripheral blood, collected on day 0 of AZD1222 vaccination. These receptors were collected from an adult in good health. The CDR3 runs from the conserved cysteine through the conserved F or W. Fields, in order: clone size, D gene, J gene, V gene, CDR3 DNA, CDR3 protein. A D gene is named only where the DNA matches it firmly. Rows give clone size only sometimes, using once, few, many, or a class for an expanded clone.

clone_size: NA
d_call: NA
j_call: TRBJ1-1
v_call: TRBV11-2
cdr3_nt: TGTGCCAGCAGCTTTAGTGGGGGATTGAACACTGAAGCTTTCTTT
cdr3_aa: CASSFSGGLNTEAFF

clone_size: NA
d_call: TRBD1
j_call: TRBJ1-5
v_call: TRBV29-1
cdr3_nt: TGCAGCGTAGCCGGGACAGACCCCAATCAGCCCCAGCATTTT
cdr3_aa: CSVAGTDPNQPQHF

clone_size: NA
d_call: NA
j_call: TRBJ1-4
v_call: TRBV4-1
cdr3_nt: TGCGCCAGCAGCCTCCCCCTACAGAGCGGGGAAAAACTGTTTTTT
cdr3_aa: CASSLPLQSGEKLFF

clone_size: NA
d_call: NA
j_call: TRBJ1-1
v_call: TRBV5-5
cdr3_nt: TGTGCCAGCGATTACGGGCACGACATGAACACTGAAGCTTTCTTT
cdr3_aa: CASDYGHDMNTEAFF

clone_size: NA
d_call: NA
j_call: TRBJ2-7
v_call: TRBV12-3/TRBV12-4
cdr3_nt: TGTGCCAGCAATAGGAGCGGGCGCGAGCAGTACTTC
cdr3_aa: CASNRSGREQYF

clone_size: NA
d_call: NA
j_call: TRBJ1-2
v_call: TRBV7-2
cdr3_nt: TGTGCCAGCAGCCCGGGGGGGACCGATCCTTATGGCTACACCTTC
cdr3_aa: CASSPGGTDPYGYTF

clone_size: NA
d_call: NA
j_call: TRBJ2-6
v_call: TRBV9
cdr3_nt: TGTGCCAGCAGCGTAGGGGCCGTCCTGACTTTC
cdr3_aa: CASSVGAVLTF

clone_size: NA
d_call: TRBD2
j_call: TRBJ2-4
v_call: TRBV3-1/TRBV3-2
cdr3_nt: TGTGCCAGCAGCCAACTAGCGGGGGCCGGACAGGGAAACATTCAGTACTTC
cdr3_aa: CASSQLAGAGQGNIQYF

clone_size: NA
d_call: NA
j_call: TRBJ2-2
v_call: TRBV18
cdr3_nt: TGTGCCAGCTCACCCTTTAGGGACCCGAACACCGGGGAGCTGTTTTTT
cdr3_aa: CASSPFRDPNTGELFF

clone_size: NA
d_call: NA
j_call: TRBJ2-1
v_call: TRBV23-1
cdr3_nt: TGCGCCAGCAGTCAATCGGGGGTTTGCTACAATGAGCAGTTCTTC
cdr3_aa: CASSQSGVCYNEQFF

clone_size: NA
d_call: TRBD1
j_call: TRBJ2-5
v_call: TRBV10-3
cdr3_nt: TGTGCCATCAGTGATGGACAGGGTTTTTATGAGACCCAGTACTTC
cdr3_aa: CAISDGQGFYETQYF

clone_size: once
d_call: NA
j_call: TRBJ1-6
v_call: TRBV6-5
cdr3_nt: TGTGCCAGCAGTTTCCACGCCGGGGGCAGGGGATCACCCCTCCACTTT
cdr3_aa: CASSFHAGGRGSPLHF

clone_size: NA
d_call: NA
j_call: TRBJ2-5
v_call: TRBV7-2
cdr3_nt: TGTGCCAGCAGCTTAGTGGTGGGGAAGGAAGAGACCCAGTACTTC
cdr3_aa: CASSLVVGKEETQYF

clone_size: NA
d_call: NA
j_call: TRBJ2-7
v_call: TRBV6-5
cdr3_nt: TGTGCCAGCAGTTATCTACAGGGCGCCGCCTACGAGCAGTACTTC
cdr3_aa: CASSYLQGAAYEQYF

clone_size: NA
d_call: NA
j_call: TRBJ1-4
v_call: TRBV6-5
cdr3_nt: TGTGCCAGCAGTTACTCGTTATCCAGGGTTAATGAAAAACTGTTTTTT
cdr3_aa: CASSYSLSRVNEKLFF

clone_size: once
d_call: TRBD1
j_call: TRBJ1-5
v_call: TRBV27
cdr3_nt: TGTGCCAGCGGGTCCTCAGGGGGCGGTCAGCCCCAGCATTTT
cdr3_aa: CASGSSGGGQPQHF

clone_size: NA
d_call: TRBD2
j_call: TRBJ2-5
v_call: TRBV15
cdr3_nt: TGTGCCACCAGCATGCCTAGCGGGGGCCCAAAACAAGAGACCCAGTACTTC
cdr3_aa: CATSMPSGGPKQETQYF

clone_size: NA
d_call: NA
j_call: TRBJ1-1
v_call: TRBV6-5
cdr3_nt: TGTGCCAGCCACCGCGTCGATGGGACTGAAGCTTTCTTT
cdr3_aa: CASHRVDGTEAFF

clone_size: NA
d_call: NA
j_call: TRBJ1-1
v_call: TRBV27
cdr3_nt: TGTGCCCGACAGGACCTTTACACTGAAGCTTTCTTT
cdr3_aa: CARQDLYTEAFF

clone_size: few
d_call: TRBD1
j_call: TRBJ1-6
v_call: TRBV2
cdr3_nt: TGTGCCAGCAGTGACTCGACAGGGGGAATCTATAATTCACCCCTCCACTTT
cdr3_aa: CASSDSTGGIYNSPLHF

clone_size: once
d_call: NA
j_call: TRBJ1-1
v_call: TRBV5-7
cdr3_nt: TGTGCCAGCAGCCCCCGTTTAGCTTTCTTT
cdr3_aa: CASSPRLAFF

clone_size: NA
d_call: NA
j_call: TRBJ1-2
v_call: TRBV27
cdr3_nt: TGTGCCAGCAGGGGCGGTGGGAACTATGGCTACACCTTC
cdr3_aa: CASRGGGNYGYTF

clone_size: once
d_call: NA
j_call: TRBJ1-2
v_call: TRBV3-1/TRBV3-2
cdr3_nt: TGTGCCAGCAGCCAAGGGGCAAGAGTTTATGGCTACACCTTC
cdr3_aa: CASSQGARVYGYTF